The rows below give T cell receptor beta chains drawn from one sample of a study of blood T cells in healthy people across ages. A single record per CDR3 protein comes from TCRdb applying MiXCR to the 5' RACE reads. The table records some 940,000 distinct CDR3 sequences, about 29% of them present only once. The same data also went into a second study, on T cells of mothers and their children.

The sample taken for sequencing was blood. The receptors here all came from a middle-aged woman in good health. Each CDR3 is given with its conserved first and last residue. Fields, in order: clone size, J gene, D gene, CDR3 length, V gene, CDR3 DNA, CDR3 protein. The D gene is left open where the match is weak. Size is omitted from some rows. Given values are once, few, many or a class for expanded clones.

. TRBJ1-1 . 14 TRBV12-3/TRBV12-4 TGTGCCAGCAGTTCCGAGACAGGGAACACTGAAGCTTTCTTT CASSSETGNTEAFF
few TRBJ2-7 TRBD2 13 TRBV2 TGTGCCAGAGCGGGGGTAAGCTCCTACGAGCAGTACTTC CARAGVSSYEQYF
. TRBJ2-2 TRBD1 15 TRBV9 TGTGCCAGCAGCGTAGGGAGACAGGGGATCGGGGAGCTGTTTTTT CASSVGRQGIGELFF
. TRBJ2-5 TRBD2 15 TRBV5-1 TGCGCCAGCATAGGGACCGCGGGGGGGCCCGAGACCCAGTACTTC CASIGTAGGPETQYF
few TRBJ2-1 . 16 TRBV9 TGTGCCAGCAGCGTAGATTCGGCGGCCTCGGTCAATGAGCAGTTCTTC CASSVDSAASVNEQFF
. TRBJ2-5 TRBD1 14 TRBV3-1 TGTGCCAGCAGCCACACGGGGACAGGGGAGACCCAGTACTTC CASSHTGTGETQYF
. TRBJ2-7 TRBD2 17 TRBV7-9 TGTGCCAGCAGCCCAGGACTAGCGGGGAGCCCCCTCTACGAGCAGTACTTC CASSPGLAGSPLYEQYF
. TRBJ2-7 . 18 TRBV7-9 TGTGCCAGCAGCTTATTCGGGGGGCAGGGGGTAAGTAAGGACGAGCAGTACTTC CASSLFGGQGVSKDEQYF
few TRBJ1-2 TRBD1 14 TRBV5-6 TGTGCCAGCAGCTATAAAGACAGGGCTGGTGGCTACACCTTC CASSYKDRAGGYTF
once TRBJ1-2 . 12 TRBV20-1 TGCTCCACGACGGGGGGAGGTCATGGCTACACCTTC CSTTGGGHGYTF
. TRBJ2-2 . 14 TRBV12-3/TRBV12-4 TGTGCCAGCACCTGGGGACAGAACACCGGGGAGCTGTTTTTT CASTWGQNTGELFF
few TRBJ2-1 TRBD2 14 TRBV29-1 TGCAGCGTTGGGTCGGGGGGGCCACACAATGAGCAGTTCTTC CSVGSGGPHNEQFF
. TRBJ2-5 TRBD1 15 TRBV7-9 TGTGCCAGCAACTTACACGGGACAGGGCAAGAGACCCAGTACTTC CASNLHGTGQETQYF
few TRBJ2-7 . 15 TRBV7-2 TGTGCCAGCAGCTTAGCGGGCGCAGGCCCCTACGAGCAGTACTTC CASSLAGAGPYEQYF
few TRBJ1-6 . 15 TRBV7-2 TGTGCCAGCAGCCCCGCAGACTCCTATAATTCACCCCTCCACTTT CASSPADSYNSPLHF
once TRBJ1-2 . 13 TRBV5-1 TGCGCCAGCAGCTTGGGGGAAGGGGATGGCTACACCTTC CASSLGEGDGYTF
. TRBJ1-5 . 13 TRBV12-3/TRBV12-4 TGTGCCAGCAGTTTAAGGGGTCCTCAGCCCCAGCATTTT CASSLRGPQPQHF
. TRBJ1-2 . 11 TRBV12-3/TRBV12-4 TGTGCCTCGGGCAGCGAATGGGGCTACACCTTC CASGSEWGYTF
many TRBJ1-2 TRBD1 15 TRBV6-1 TGTGCCAGCAGTACACGGGACAGGGGAGGAGGTGGCTACACCTTC CASSTRDRGGGGYTF
few TRBJ1-5 . 21 TRBV7-4 TGTGCCAGCAGCTTCCGACACAGGGAAACGAATCCAAACAATAGCAATCAGCCCCAGCATTTT CASSFRHRETNPNNSNQPQHF
many TRBJ2-7 . 13 TRBV10-3 TGTGCCATCAGTGAGTGGGACGGGGATGAGCAGTACTTC CAISEWDGDEQYF
. TRBJ2-5 . 13 TRBV12-3/TRBV12-4 TGTGCCAGCAGGTTCAGGGTCGGGGAGACCCAGTACTTC CASRFRVGETQYF
. TRBJ2-7 . 17 TRBV5-1 TGCGCCAGCAGCTTGGAAACGGATTGGGCGGTCCCTGGGGAGCAGTACTTC CASSLETDWAVPGEQYF
. TRBJ2-2 TRBD1 14 TRBV29-1 TGCAGCGTAGGGGGCGCCCTGAACACCGGGGAGCTGTTTTTT CSVGGALNTGELFF
. TRBJ2-6 TRBD1 15 TRBV19 TGTGCCAGTAGCGGACAGGGTTCTGGGACCAACGTCCTGACTTTC CASSGQGSGTNVLTF
few TRBJ2-3 . 16 TRBV18 TGTGCCAGCTCACTGTCGACAGCTCAGATAGCAGATACGCAGTATTTT CASSLSTAQIADTQYF
many TRBJ2-7 TRBD2 16 TRBV9 TGTGCCAGCAGCGAAAGGACTAGCGGGGGGGCATACGAGCAGTACTTC CASSERTSGGAYEQYF
. TRBJ2-5 . 14 TRBV7-2 TGTGCCAGCAGCATCCCTGGGGTAGGGGAGACCCAGTACTTC CASSIPGVGETQYF
. TRBJ1-1 . 17 TRBV13 TGTGCCAGCAGCTTAGGTGGGTGGGGGACTGGTGGCACTGAAGCTTTCTTT CASSLGGWGTGGTEAFF
few TRBJ2-3 . 13 TRBV20-1 TGCAGTGCCACCCCCCAATTCACAGATACGCAGTATTTT CSATPQFTDTQYF
many TRBJ2-5 TRBD1 13 TRBV20-1 TGCAGTGCTGGACAGGGGGTCCAAGAGACCCAGTACTTC CSAGQGVQETQYF